This T cell receptor beta chain appears in the sequencing data of a study of blood T cell repertoires in COVID-19 (dated by TCRdb to the early 2020s). Looking at the study overall: Samples covering the acute and convalescent phases of COVID-19 were provided by collaborators in the United States, Italy and Spain. The prospective study material was composed of cDNA or gDNA derived from T cells, B-cell-depleted T cells, or PBMCs. Subjects who had been exposed to COVID-19, were actively infected with it, or had recovered from it provided the deeply sampled blood TCRbeta repertoires that made up the dataset. The repertoires were released in a freely available public database intended as a resource for research on the immune response to SARS-CoV-2. Samples were obtained from the ongoing ImmuneRACE study (first 160 participants) and from 1,254 subjects provided by 6 global collaborators. The sample metadata nearly always contained a de-identified subject ID, COVID-19 status, age in years and sex. Where available, HLA class I and class II types were obtained from metadata supplied by the sample provider rather than from assay-based typing. Overall study outcomes, separate from this receptor: Clinical and demographic metadata were provided uncurated, with the amount varying by source and participant.

The immunoSEQ Assay, a bias-controlled multiplex PCR, was used to amplify TCRbeta CDR3 regions from genomic DNA. In the source study's methods: The number of nucleated cells in each sample was estimated from the amplification of reference gene primers within the assay. To quantify the absolute abundance of each unique TCRbeta CDR3 rearrangement, sequence reads were collapsed and filtered. For each sample, productive Simpson clonality was calculated by taking the square root of Simpson's diversity index across productive rearrangements. Here the immuneACCESS table is served through TCRdb, limited to in-frame sequences with V and J called. Missing clones are a known gap in these copies; in checked studies unresolved V genes cover under half, and the rest lacks a known reason. V, J and clone size are those of that table, while D and trimming were read from the DNA. A total of 120,000 or so clones appear in this sample, roughly four fifths of them only once. The ten largest clones capture 16% of the sample.

As regards this clone: The antigen this receptor binds is unknown. Base qualities are missing; no much larger clone stands one base away.

The CDR3 runs 14 amino acids, cysteine and phenylalanine included. Solely the CDR3 DNA is kept, with 42 bases framed from the first base. The collaborating institutions used their own protocols to collect whole blood in K2EDTA tubes. For TCRbeta analysis, collaborator samples were shipped as frozen whole blood, as isolated PBMCs, or as DNA extracted from either sample type. This clonotype originated in a woman aged 55-70 years with acute or convalescent COVID-19. Sample: peripheral blood. The chain is assembled from TRBV21-1 and TRBJ1-2; TRBD1, the table's D call, was not compared with the DNA. TRBV21-1 is labeled a pseudogene. In nucleotide form, the sequence is TGTGCCAGCGCGAGACAGGGGAGGACCTATGGCTACACCTTC. It encodes CASARQGRTYGYTF.